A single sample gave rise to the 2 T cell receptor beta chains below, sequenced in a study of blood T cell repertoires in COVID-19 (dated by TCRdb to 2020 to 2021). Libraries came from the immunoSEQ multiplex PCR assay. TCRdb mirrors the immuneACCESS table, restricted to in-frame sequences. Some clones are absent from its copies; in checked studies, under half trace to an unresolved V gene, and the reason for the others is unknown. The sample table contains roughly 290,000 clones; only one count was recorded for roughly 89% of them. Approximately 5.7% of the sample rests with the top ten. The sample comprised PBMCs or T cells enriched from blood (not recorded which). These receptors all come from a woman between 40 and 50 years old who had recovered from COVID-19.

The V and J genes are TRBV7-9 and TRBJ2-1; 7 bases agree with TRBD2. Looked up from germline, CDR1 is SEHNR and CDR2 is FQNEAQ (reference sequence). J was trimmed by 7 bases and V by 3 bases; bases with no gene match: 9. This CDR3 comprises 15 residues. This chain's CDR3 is CASSLWSSGQNEQFF. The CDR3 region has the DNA TGTGCCAGCAGCTTGTGGTCTAGCGGTCAGAATGAGCAGTTCTTC.

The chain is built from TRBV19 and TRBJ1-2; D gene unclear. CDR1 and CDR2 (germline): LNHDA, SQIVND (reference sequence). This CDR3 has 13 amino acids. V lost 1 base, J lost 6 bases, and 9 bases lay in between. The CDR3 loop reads CASSIGGPNGYTF. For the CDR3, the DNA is TGTGCCAGTAGTATAGGTGGCCCGAATGGCTACACCTTC.